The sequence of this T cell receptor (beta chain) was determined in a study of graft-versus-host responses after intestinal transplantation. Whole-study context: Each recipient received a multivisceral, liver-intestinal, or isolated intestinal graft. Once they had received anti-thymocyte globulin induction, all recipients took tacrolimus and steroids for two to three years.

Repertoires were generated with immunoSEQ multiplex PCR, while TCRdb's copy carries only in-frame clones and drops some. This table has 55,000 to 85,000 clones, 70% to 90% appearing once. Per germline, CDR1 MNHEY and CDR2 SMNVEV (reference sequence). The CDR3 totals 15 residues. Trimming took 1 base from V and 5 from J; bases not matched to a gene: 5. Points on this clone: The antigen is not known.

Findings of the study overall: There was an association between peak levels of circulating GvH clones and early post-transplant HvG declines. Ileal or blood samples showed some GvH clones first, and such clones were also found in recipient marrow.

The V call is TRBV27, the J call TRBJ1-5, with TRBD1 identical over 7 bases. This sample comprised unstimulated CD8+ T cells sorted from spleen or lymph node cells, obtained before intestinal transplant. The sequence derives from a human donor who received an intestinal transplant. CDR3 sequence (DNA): TGTGCCAGCAGTTTATTAGGGGGCGCGGATCAGCCCCAGCATTTT. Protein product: CASSLLGGADQPQHF.